This entry is about one T cell receptor beta chain. Antigen unknown. This entry belongs to a study of cytomegalovirus exposure and HLA in healthy donors. Overall study findings and caveats: Fewer N-insertions (relative to the roughly 660-donor mean) were reportedly seen in an Asian-associated ancestry cluster in a later analysis. Later analysis suggested most CMV-associated TCR beta chains were HLA-restricted. Accounts indicate the classifier identified cytomegalovirus status with strong specificity and sensitivity.

As for the donors, each was a healthy bone marrow donor. Primers: 60 Vbeta forward and 13 Jbeta reverse. Measured with immunoSEQ multiplex PCR; TCRdb has only the in-frame clones, and not every one. The sample yields around 130,000 clones, 65% to 90% seen once. This TCR was recovered from a woman under 30 in good health and CMV-seropositive. Sequenced sample: PBMCs.

Here the CDR3 reads CASSLGSGANYGYTF. As DNA, the CDR3 is TGTGCCAGCAGCTTAGGTTCAGGGGCTAACTATGGCTACACCTTC. This sequence joins TRBV7-9 and TRBJ1-2; D possibly corresponds to TRBD1 (6 bases). This CDR3 has 15 amino acids. CDR1 SEHNR and CDR2 FQNEAQ come from the germline V gene (reference sequence). V lost 1 base and J lost 0, with 9 bases in between.